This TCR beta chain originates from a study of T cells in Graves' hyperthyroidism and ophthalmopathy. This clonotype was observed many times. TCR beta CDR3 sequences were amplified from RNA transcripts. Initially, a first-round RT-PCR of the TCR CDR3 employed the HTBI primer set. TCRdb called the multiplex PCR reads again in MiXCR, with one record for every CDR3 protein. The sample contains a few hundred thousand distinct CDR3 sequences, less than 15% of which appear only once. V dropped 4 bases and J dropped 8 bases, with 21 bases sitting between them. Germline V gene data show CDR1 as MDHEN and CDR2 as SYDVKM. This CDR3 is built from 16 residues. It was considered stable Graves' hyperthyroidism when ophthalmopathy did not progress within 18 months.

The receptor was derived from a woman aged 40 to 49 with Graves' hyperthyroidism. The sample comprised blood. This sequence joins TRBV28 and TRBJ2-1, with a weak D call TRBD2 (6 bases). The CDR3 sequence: CASSSARSGKRYEQFF. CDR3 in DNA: TGTGCCAGCAGTTCTGCACGTAGCGGAAAGCGCTATGAGCAGTTCTTC.